Listed here is a single TCR beta chain. Some clones are missing from TCRdb's copy, which holds only in-frame ones; the method was immunoSEQ multiplex PCR. The table lists 350,000 or so clones, more than 70% of them singletons. The data were obtained in a study of blood T cell repertoires in COVID-19. This receptor was identified in an older woman with COVID-19, enrolled during active disease. Sequencing was carried out using peripheral blood.

Here the CDR3 reads CASGPQGAGNTEAFF. The CDR3 DNA sequence: TGTGCTAGTGGACCACAGGGGGCGGGGAACACTGAAGCTTTCTTT. J is TRBJ1-1 and V is TRBV12-5, with 9 bases aligning to TRBD1. CDR1 and CDR2 (germline): LGHNT, FRNRAP. V dropped 6 bases and J dropped 1; count of bases not matched to a gene: 6. The CDR3 length is 15 residues.